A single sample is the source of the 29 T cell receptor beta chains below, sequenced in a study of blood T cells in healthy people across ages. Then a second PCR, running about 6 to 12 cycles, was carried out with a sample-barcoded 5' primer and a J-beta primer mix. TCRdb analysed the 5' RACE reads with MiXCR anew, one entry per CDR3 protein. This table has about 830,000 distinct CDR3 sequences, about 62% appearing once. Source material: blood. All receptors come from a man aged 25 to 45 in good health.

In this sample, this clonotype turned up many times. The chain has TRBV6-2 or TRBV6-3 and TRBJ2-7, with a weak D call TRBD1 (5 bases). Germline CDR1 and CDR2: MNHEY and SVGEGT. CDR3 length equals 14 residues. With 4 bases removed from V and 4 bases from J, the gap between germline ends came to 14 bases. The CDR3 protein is CASSSVTDSYEQYF. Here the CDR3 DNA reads TGTGCCAGCAGTTCAGTGACAGACTCATACGAGCAGTACTTC.

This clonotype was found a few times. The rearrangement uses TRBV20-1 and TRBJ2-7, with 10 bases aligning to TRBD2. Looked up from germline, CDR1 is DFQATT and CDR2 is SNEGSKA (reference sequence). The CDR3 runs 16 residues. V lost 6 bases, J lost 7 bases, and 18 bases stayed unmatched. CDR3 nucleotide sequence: TGCAGTGCCCGAGGGGATAGCGGGGGGTTCCTTTGGGAGCAGTACTTC. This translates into CSARGDSGGFLWEQYF.

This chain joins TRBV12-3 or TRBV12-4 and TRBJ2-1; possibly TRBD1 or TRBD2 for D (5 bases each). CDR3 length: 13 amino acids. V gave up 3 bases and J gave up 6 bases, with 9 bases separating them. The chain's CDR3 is CASSLGVSNEQFF. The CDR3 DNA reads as TGTGCCAGCAGTTTGGGGGTCTCCAATGAGCAGTTCTTC.

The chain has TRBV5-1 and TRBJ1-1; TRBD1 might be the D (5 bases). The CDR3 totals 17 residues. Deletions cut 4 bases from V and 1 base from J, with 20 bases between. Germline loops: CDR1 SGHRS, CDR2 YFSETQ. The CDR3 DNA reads TGCGCCAGCAGCCCCCGGACCGGGCGACAGCAGAACACTGAAGCTTTCTTT. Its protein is CASSPRTGRQQNTEAFF. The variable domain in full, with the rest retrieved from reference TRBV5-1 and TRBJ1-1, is KAGVTQTPRYLIKTRGQQVTLSCSPISGHRSVSWYQQTPGQGLQFLFEYFSETQRNKGNFPGRFSGRQFSNSRSEMNVSTLELGDSALYLCASSPRTGRQQNTEAFFGQGTRLTVV.

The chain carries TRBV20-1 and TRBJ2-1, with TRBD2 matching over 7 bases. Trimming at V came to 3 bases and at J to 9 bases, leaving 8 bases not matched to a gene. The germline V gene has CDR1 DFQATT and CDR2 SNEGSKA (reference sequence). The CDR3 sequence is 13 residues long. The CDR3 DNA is TGCAGTGCTAGCGGGGGGATTCCTACTGAGCAGTTCTTC. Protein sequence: CSASGGIPTEQFF.

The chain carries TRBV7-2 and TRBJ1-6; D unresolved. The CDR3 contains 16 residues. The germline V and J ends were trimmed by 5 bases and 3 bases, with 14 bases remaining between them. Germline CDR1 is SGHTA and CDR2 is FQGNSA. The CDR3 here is CASSPKVVFYNSPLHF. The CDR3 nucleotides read TGTGCCAGCAGCCCGAAGGTCGTTTTCTATAATTCACCCCTCCACTTT. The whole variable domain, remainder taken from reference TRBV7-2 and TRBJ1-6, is GAGVSQSPSNKVTEKGKDVELRCDPISGHTALYWYRQSLGQGLEFLIYFQGNSAPDKSGLPSDRFSAERTGGSVSTLTIQRTQQEDSAVYLCASSPKVVFYNSPLHFGNGTRLTVT.

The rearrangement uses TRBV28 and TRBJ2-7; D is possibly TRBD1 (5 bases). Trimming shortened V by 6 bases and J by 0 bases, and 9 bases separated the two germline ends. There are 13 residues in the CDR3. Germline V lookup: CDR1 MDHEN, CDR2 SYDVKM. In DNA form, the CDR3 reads TGTGCCAGCAGAATAGACAGCTCCTACGAGCAGTACTTC. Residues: CASRIDSSYEQYF.

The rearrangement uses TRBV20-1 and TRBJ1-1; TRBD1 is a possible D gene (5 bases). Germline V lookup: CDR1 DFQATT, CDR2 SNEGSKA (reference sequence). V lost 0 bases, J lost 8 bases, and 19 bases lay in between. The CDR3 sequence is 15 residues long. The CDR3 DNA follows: TGCAGTGCTAGAGATACACTTCAGGGTTTTATCGAAGCTTTCTTT. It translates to CSARDTLQGFIEAFF.

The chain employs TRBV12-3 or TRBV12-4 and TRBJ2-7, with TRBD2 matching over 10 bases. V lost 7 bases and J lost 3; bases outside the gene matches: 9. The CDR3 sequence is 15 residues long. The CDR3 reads CASTALAGPNYEQYF. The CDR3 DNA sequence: TGTGCCAGCACCGCACTAGCGGGGCCCAACTACGAGCAGTACTTC.

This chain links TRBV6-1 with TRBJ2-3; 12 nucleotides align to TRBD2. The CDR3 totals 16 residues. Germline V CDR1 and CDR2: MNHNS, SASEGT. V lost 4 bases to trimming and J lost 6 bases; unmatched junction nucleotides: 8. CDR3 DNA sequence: TGTGCCAGCAGTGCTTGGACTAGCGGGGAACAGGATACGCAGTATTTT. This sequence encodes CASSAWTSGEQDTQYF.

CDR3 DNA sequence: TGTGCCAGCAGCTTAGCACGTGCACAGGGCAACTACGAGCAGTACTTC. It yields the protein CASSLARAQGNYEQYF. The chain has TRBV7-6 and TRBJ2-7; tentatively, D is TRBD1 (6 bases). Germline V gene lookup returns CDR1 SGHVS and CDR2 FNYEAQ. V lost 0 bases, J lost 3 bases, and 15 bases lay in between. This CDR3 contains 16 residues.

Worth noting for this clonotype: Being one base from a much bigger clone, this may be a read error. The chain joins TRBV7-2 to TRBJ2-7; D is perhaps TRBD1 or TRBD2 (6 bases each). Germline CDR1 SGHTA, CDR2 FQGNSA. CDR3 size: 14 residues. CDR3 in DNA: TGTGCCAGCAGCTTAGGGGGGGCAGCCTACGGGCAGTACTTC. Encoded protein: CASSLGGAAYGQYF.

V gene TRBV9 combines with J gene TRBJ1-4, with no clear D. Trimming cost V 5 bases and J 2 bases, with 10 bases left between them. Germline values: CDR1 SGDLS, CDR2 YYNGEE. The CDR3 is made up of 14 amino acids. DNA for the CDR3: TGTGCCAGCAGTCTGGGGTGGACTAATGAAAAACTGTTTTTT. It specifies CASSLGWTNEKLFF. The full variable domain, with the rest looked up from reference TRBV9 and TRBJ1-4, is DSGVTQTPKHLITATGQRVTLRCSPRSGDLSVYWYQQSLDQGLQFLIQYYNGEERAKGNILERFSAQQFPDLHSELNLSSLELGDSALYFCASSLGWTNEKLFFGSGTQLSVL.

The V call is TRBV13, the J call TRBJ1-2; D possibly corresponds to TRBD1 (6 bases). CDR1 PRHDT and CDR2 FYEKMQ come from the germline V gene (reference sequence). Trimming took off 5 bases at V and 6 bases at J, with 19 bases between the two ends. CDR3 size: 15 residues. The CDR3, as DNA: TGTGCCAGCAGCACGCCCGCGGGGGCTCGGGATGGCTACACCTTC. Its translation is CASSTPAGARDGYTF.

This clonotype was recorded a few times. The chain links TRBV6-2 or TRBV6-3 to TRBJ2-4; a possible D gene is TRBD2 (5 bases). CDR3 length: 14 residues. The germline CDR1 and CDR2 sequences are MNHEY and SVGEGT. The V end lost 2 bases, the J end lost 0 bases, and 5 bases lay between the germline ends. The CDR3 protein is CASSYGLAKNIQYF. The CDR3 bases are TGTGCCAGCAGTTACGGACTAGCCAAAAACATTCAGTACTTC.

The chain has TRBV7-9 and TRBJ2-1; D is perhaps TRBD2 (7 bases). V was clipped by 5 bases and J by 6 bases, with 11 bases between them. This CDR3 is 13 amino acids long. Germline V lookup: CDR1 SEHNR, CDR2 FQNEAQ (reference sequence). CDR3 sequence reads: CASSRGGPNEQFF. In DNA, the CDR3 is TGTGCCAGCAGCCGCGGGGGCCCCAATGAGCAGTTCTTC.

CDR3 residues: CASSYTTSGSSYEQYF. The CDR3 bases are TGTGCCAGCAGTTACACGACTAGCGGAAGCTCCTACGAGCAGTACTTC. V and J are TRBV6-6 and TRBJ2-7; 9 positions agree with TRBD2. Germline lookup yields CDR1 MNHNY and CDR2 SVGAGI (reference sequence). CDR3 length equals 16 residues. With V trimmed by 2 bases and J by 0 bases, 5 bases remained unmatched.

CDR3 protein: CSARRAERNYNEQFF. For the CDR3, the DNA is TGCAGTGCTAGAAGGGCTGAGAGAAACTACAATGAGCAGTTCTTC. This chain joins TRBV20-1 and TRBJ2-1; D not resolved. Germline CDR1 reads DFQATT; CDR2 reads SNEGSKA (reference sequence). V was cut by 2 bases and J by 3 bases, with 14 bases left in between. The CDR3 loop spans 15 amino acids.

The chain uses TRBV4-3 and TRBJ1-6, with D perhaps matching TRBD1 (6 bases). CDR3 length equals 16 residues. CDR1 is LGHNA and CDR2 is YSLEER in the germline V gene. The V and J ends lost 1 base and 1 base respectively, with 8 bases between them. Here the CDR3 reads CASSQAQGSYNSPLHF. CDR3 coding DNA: TGCGCCAGCAGCCAAGCCCAGGGGTCCTATAATTCACCCCTCCACTTT.

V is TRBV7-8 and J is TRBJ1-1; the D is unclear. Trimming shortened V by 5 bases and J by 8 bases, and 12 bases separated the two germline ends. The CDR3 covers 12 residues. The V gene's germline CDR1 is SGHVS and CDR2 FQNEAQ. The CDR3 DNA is TGTGCCAGCAGCCCAGGACGGACCGAAGCTTTCTTT. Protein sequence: CASSPGRTEAFF.

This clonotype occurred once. CDR3: CSAEYRETDTQYF. The CDR3, as DNA: TGCAGTGCTGAGTACAGGGAAACAGATACGCAGTATTTT. The J gene is TRBJ2-3, the V gene TRBV20-1, with D tentatively TRBD1 (6 bases). From germline, CDR1 is DFQATT and CDR2 SNEGSKA (reference sequence). This CDR3 contains 13 residues. V was trimmed by 5 bases and J by 3 bases, leaving 12 bases between them.

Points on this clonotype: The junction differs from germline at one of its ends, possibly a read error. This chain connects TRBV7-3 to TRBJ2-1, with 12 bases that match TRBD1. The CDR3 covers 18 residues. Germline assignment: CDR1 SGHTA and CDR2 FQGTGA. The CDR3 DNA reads TGTGCCAGCAGCGGCGGGACAGGGGGCCGTAGCTCCTACAGTGAGCAGTTCTTC. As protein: CASSGGTGGRSSYSEQFF.

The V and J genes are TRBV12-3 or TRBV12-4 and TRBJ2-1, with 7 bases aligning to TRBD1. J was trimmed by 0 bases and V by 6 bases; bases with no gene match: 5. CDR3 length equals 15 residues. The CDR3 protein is CASRGTVISYNEQFF. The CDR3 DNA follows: TGTGCCAGCAGGGGGACAGTTATCTCCTACAATGAGCAGTTCTTC.

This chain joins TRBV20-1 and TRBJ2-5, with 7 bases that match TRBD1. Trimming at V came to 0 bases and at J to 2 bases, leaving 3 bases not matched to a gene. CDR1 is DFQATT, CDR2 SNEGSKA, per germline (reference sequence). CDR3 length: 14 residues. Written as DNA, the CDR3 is TGCAGTGCTAGAGATGGCAGGGGGCAAGAGACCCAGTACTTC. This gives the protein CSARDGRGQETQYF.

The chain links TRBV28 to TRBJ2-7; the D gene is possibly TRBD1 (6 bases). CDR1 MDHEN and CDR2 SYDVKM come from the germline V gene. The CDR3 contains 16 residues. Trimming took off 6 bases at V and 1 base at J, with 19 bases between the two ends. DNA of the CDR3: TGTGCCAGCAGATCCCTGTGGGACACATTATCCTACGAGCAGTACTTC. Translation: CASRSLWDTLSYEQYF.

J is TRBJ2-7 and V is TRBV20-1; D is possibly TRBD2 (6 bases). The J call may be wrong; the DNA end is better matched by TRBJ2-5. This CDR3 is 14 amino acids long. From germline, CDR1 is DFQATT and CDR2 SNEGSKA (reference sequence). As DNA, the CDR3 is TGCAGTGCTAGCCGGGACTTTGCAGGGGAGACCCAGTACTTC. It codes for CSASRDFAGETQYF.

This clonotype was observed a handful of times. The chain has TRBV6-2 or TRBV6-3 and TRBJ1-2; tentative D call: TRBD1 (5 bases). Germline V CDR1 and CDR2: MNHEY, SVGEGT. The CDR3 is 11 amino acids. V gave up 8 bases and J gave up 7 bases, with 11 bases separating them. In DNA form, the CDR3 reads TGTGCCAGCTCGAAGGGACGTGGCTACACCTTC. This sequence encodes CASSKGRGYTF.

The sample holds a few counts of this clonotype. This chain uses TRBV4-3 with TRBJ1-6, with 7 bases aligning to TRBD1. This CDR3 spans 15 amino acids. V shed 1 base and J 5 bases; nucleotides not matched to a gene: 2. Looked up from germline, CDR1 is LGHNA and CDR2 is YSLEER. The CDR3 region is CASSQGDSHNSPLHF. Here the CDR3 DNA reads TGCGCCAGCAGCCAAGGGGACAGCCATAATTCACCCCTCCACTTT.

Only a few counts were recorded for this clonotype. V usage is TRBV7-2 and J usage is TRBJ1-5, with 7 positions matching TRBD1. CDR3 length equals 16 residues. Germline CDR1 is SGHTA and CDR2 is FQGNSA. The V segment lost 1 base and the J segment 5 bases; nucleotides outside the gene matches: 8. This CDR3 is CASSLGRGRGYQPQHF. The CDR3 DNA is TGTGCCAGCAGCTTAGGTCGCGGCAGGGGGTATCAGCCCCAGCATTTT.